This T cell receptor beta chain was captured by sequencing in a study of T-cell reconstitution after alpha-beta-depleted transplantation in children. Study-level results: Several hundred rapidly expanded clones from non-depleted graft cells reportedly supplied alpha-beta T cells about two months post-transplant. Several patients had high TCRbeta diversity at day 60; it came from surviving recipient T cells and thymic progenitors. T cells produced anew were the main source of T-cell counts and diversity one year after transplant.

Unique molecular identifiers were built into the TCRbeta library. MiXCR was run by TCRdb on the PCR reads, yielding one entry per CDR3 protein. The sample contains about 70,000 distinct CDR3 sequences, approximately 10% of which appear only once. Of note for this clonotype: What it recognizes is unknown.

There are 18 residues in the CDR3. Losses at the gene ends were 6 bases for V and 3 bases for J; bases not matched to a gene: 15. The chain uses TRBV12-3 or TRBV12-4 and TRBJ2-3, with 10 bases identical to TRBD2. The receptor was derived from a boy aged 5-17 years with acute myeloid leukemia, due to receive a stem cell transplant. The starting material was PBMCs, obtained before TCRalphabeta/CD19-depleted stem cell transplant. CDR3 DNA sequence: TGTGCCAGCAGCGACCTGGGGAGCGGGGGGGCCGTGACAGATACGCAGTATTTT. Protein product: CASSDLGSGGAVTDTQYF.